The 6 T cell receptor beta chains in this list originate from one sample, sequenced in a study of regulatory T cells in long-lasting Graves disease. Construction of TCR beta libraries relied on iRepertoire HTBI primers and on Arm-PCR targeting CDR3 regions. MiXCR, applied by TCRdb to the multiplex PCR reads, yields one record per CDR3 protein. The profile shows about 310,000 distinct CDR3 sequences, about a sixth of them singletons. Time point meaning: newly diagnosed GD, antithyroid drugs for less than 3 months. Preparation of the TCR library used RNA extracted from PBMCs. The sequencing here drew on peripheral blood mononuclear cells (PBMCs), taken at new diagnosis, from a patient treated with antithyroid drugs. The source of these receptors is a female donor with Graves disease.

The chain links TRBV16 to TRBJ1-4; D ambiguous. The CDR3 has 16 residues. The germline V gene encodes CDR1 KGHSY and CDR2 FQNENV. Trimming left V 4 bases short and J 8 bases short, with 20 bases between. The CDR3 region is CASSLKGIPTGEKLFF. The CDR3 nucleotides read TGTGCCAGCAGCCTCAAAGGGATACCAACGGGGGAAAAACTGTTTTTT. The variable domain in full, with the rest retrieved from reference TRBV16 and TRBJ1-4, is GEEVAQTPKHLVRGEGQKAKLYCAPIKGHSYVFWYQQVLKNEFKFLISFQNENVFDETGMPKERFSAKCLPNSPCSLEIQATKLEDSAVYFCASSLKGIPTGEKLFFGSGTQLSVL.

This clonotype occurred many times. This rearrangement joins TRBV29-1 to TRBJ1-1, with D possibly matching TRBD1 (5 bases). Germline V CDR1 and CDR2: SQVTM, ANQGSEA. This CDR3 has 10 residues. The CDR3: CSFRGVEAFF. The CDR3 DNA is TGCAGTTTTAGAGGGGTGGAAGCTTTCTTT.

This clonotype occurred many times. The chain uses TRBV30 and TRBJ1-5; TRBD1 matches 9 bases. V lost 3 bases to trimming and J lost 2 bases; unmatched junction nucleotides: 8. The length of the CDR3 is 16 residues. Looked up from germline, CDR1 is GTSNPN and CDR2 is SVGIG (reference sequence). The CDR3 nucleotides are TGTGCCTGGAGGGGACCGGGACAGGGTCGCAATCAGCCCCAGCATTTT. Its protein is CAWRGPGQGRNQPQHF.

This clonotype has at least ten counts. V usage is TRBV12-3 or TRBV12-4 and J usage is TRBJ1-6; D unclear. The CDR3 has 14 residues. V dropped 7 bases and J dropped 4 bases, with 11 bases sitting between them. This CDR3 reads CASTDWGYNSPLHF. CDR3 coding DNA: TGTGCCAGCACCGATTGGGGTTATAATTCACCCCTCCACTTT.

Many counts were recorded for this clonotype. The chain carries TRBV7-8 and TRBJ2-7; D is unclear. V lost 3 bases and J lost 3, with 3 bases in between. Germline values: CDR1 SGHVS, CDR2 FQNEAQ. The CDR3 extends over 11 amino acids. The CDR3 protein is CASSFDYEQYF. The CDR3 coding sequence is TGTGCCAGCAGCTTCGACTACGAGCAGTACTTC.

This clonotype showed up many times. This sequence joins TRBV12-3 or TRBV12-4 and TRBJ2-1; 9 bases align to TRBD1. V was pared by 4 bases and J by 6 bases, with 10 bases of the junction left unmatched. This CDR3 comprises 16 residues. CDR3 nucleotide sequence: TGTGCCAGCAGTTCCCGGACAGGGGCGGTGGGCAATGAGCAGTTCTTC. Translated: CASSSRTGAVGNEQFF.